This T cell receptor (beta chain) stems from a study of shared clonotypes between healthy human individuals. Across the whole study: Three men and a couple of women, aged 18 to 49, were donors.

Study-wide results and limits: With a few donors compared, approximately 5.5% of naive CD4 clonotypes were shared.

CD45RO-negative CD8 cells positively selected for CCR7 made up the naive population, which excluded terminally differentiated effector memory CD45RA+ cells. Note on this clone: What it recognizes is unknown.

TCRdb's copy holds only in-frame clones and misses some; the assay was immunoSEQ multiplex PCR. Here the sample spans about 1,800,000 clones, less than 95% being singletons. Material for sequencing was naive CD8+ T cells sorted from blood. The source of this sequence is a man aged 18 to 29 in good health.

The CDR3 sequence: CASSTSYEQYF. The CDR3 nucleotides are TGTGCCAGCTCAACCTCCTACGAGCAGTACTTC. The gene calls are TRBV5-8 and TRBJ2-7; D gene ambiguous. V was shortened by 7 bases and J by 0 bases, with 5 bases between the two germline ends. Germline loops: CDR1 SGHTS, CDR2 YDEGEE. The CDR3 length is 11 residues.